The 9 T cell receptor beta chains reported below all come from one sample, sequenced in a study of control samples from healthy donors and cancer patients. Clones were read by immunoSEQ multiplex PCR, and TCRdb kept only the in-frame ones, dropping some. The data show around 250,000 clones, with about 80% seen just once and roughly 15% held by the top ten. Sequencing used PBMCs. The receptors originated from a woman in her sixties or seventies with lung cancer.

This clone was detected once. The chain recombines TRBV21-1 with TRBJ2-5. TRBV21-1 is described as a pseudogene. The CDR3 runs to 16 residues. In nucleotides, the CDR3 is TGTGCCAGCAGCAACGCCACCGGTGAGTTGGGGGAGACCCAGTACTTC. Its translation: CASSNATGELGETQYF.

This sequence joins TRBV6-4 and TRBJ2-3, with D tentatively TRBD2 (6 bases). The germline V gene encodes CDR1 MRHNA and CDR2 SNTAGT. V shed 8 bases and J shed 2 bases, with 17 bases lying between them. The CDR3 sequence is 15 residues long. CDR3: CASAQDAGNTDTQYF. CDR3 nucleotide sequence: TGTGCCAGCGCCCAGGACGCGGGGAACACAGATACGCAGTATTTT.

As for this clone: The sample carries other DNA sequences with the same CDR3. The chain links TRBV9 to TRBJ1-5, with D perhaps matching TRBD1 (5 bases). The V and J ends lost 0 bases and 7 bases respectively, with 11 bases between them. CDR1 is SGDLS and CDR2 is YYNGEE in the germline V gene. The CDR3 is 14 amino acids. CDR3 bases: TGTGCCAGCAGCGTAGATGGGGCTAACCAGCCCCAGCATTTT. This codes for CASSVDGANQPQHF.

The V call is TRBV7-6, the J call TRBJ2-5; TRBD2 matches 9 bases. Trimming at V came to 2 bases and at J to 2 bases, leaving 3 bases not matched to a gene. This CDR3 contains 15 residues. CDR1 SGHVS and CDR2 FNYEAQ come from the germline V gene. CDR3 in DNA: TGTGCCAGCAGCTTAATAGCGGGGGCTCAAGAGACCCAGTACTTC. It is translated as CASSLIAGAQETQYF.

The chain employs TRBV19 and TRBJ1-2; no clear D. This CDR3 comprises 15 residues. Germline values: CDR1 LNHDA, CDR2 SQIVND (reference sequence). Trimming pared 4 bases from V and 3 bases from J, leaving 15 bases between. In DNA form, the CDR3 reads TGTGCCAGTAGTACCTCGGCAGTACCTTACTATGGCTACACCTTC. Its translation: CASSTSAVPYYGYTF.

The chain couples TRBV5-8 to TRBJ1-5; a weak D match, TRBD1 (6 bases). V lost 3 bases, J lost 2 bases, and 12 bases lay in between. CDR1 SGHTS and CDR2 YDEGEE come from the germline V gene. The CDR3 has 15 residues. The CDR3 DNA reads as TGTGCCAGCAGCTCGCGAGGGGGGGGCAATCAGCCCCAGCATTTT. It yields the protein CASSSRGGGNQPQHF.

This clone was counted a single time. The rearrangement joins TRBV28 to TRBJ2-1; TRBD1 is a possible D gene (5 bases). The V end was cut by 6 bases, the J end by 6 bases, with 21 bases between. Germline V CDR1 and CDR2: MDHEN, SYDVKM. The CDR3 runs 16 residues. The CDR3 DNA is TGTGCCAGCAGCGACAGATCAGCCAAAAACTTCAATGAGCAGTTCTTC. This translates into CASSDRSAKNFNEQFF. The full variable domain, its missing parts supplied by reference TRBV28 and TRBJ2-1, is DVKVTQSSRYLVKRTGEKVFLECVQDMDHENMFWYRQDPGLGLRLIYFSYDVKMKEKGDIPEGYSVSREKKERFSLILESASTNQTSMYLCASSDRSAKNFNEQFFGPGTRLTVL.

V and J are TRBV5-1 and TRBJ2-5; 9 nucleotides agree with TRBD2. Germline CDR1 reads SGHRS; CDR2 reads YFSETQ. The CDR3 loop spans 15 amino acids. Trimming cost V 0 bases and J 4 bases; bases outside gene matches: 4. In nucleotides, the CDR3 is TGCGCCAGCAGCTTGGAGGGACTAGCTCGAGAGACCCAGTACTTC. Amino acids: CASSLEGLARETQYF.

CDR3 sequence: CASSPTSPGASRPDTEAFF. The CDR3 DNA sequence: TGCGCCAGCAGTCCCACGAGCCCAGGGGCAAGTAGGCCGGATACTGAAGCTTTCTTT. V usage is TRBV23-1 and J usage is TRBJ1-1; D is perhaps TRBD1 (6 bases). TRBV23-1 has ORF status, its function being uncertain. Between the trimmed V and J ends, which lost 4 bases and 5 bases, there was a span of 29 bases. The CDR3 length is 19 residues.